One sample yielded the 5 T cell receptor beta chains listed below, sequenced in a study of metastatic and nonmetastatic thyroid tumors. TCRdb recomputed clones from the PCR reads via MiXCR. The sample records about 26,000 clones, around 24% being singletons. Patients had received no treatment of any kind before thyroid surgery. Material: blood. All receptors derive from a female donor with papillary thyroid cancer or a benign thyroid nodule (not recorded which). Some clones in this sample may be carry-over from other donors' samples.

By share, this clone counts as medium-sized (0.01 to 0.1%). The chain links TRBV9 to TRBJ1-1; the D is unclear. V shed 1 base and J shed 1 base, with 14 bases lying between them. The germline CDR1 and CDR2 sequences are SGDLS and YYNGEE. The CDR3 runs to 16 residues. CDR3 bases: TGTGCCAGCAGCGTAAGTAGCGGATCCCGGAACACTGAAGCTTTCTTT. Its protein product is CASSVSSGSRNTEAFF.

This clone was observed a handful of times. The V gene is TRBV2, the J gene TRBJ2-2, with 7 bases that match TRBD1. The CDR3 runs 15 residues. Germline trimming cut 6 bases from V and 10 bases from J; bases unmatched to any gene: 14. Germline V gives CDR1 SNHLY, CDR2 FYNNEI. CDR3 sequence reads: CASRAQDRIPVELFF. CDR3 in DNA: TGTGCCAGCAGGGCCCAGGACAGGATCCCCGTGGAGCTGTTTTTT. Based on the CDR3 plus reference TRBV2 and TRBJ2-2, the full variable domain is EPEVTQTPSHQVTQMGQEVILRCVPISNHLYFYWYRQILGQKVEFLVSFYNNEISEKSEIFDDQFSVERPDGSNFTLKIRSTKLEDSAMYFCASRAQDRIPVELFFGEGSRLTVL.

This clone is judged medium-sized. Within the sample, other DNA sequences also encode this same CDR3. The chain combines TRBV24-1 with TRBJ1-1; TRBD1 is a possible D gene (6 bases). This CDR3 is built from 12 residues. V was cut by 4 bases and J by 14 bases, with 16 bases left in between. Germline V lookup: CDR1 KGHDR, CDR2 SFDVKD. The CDR3 spells CATSDADRRLFF. The CDR3 nucleotides are TGTGCCACCAGTGACGCCGACAGGCGGCTGTTCTTT.

This clone has ten or more counts. The same CDR3 arises from other DNA sequences in this sample as well. V gene TRBV5-1 combines with J gene TRBJ1-1, with no clear D. The CDR3 covers 15 residues. Germline assignment: CDR1 SGHRS and CDR2 YFSETQ. V was trimmed by 0 bases and J by 1 base, leaving 10 bases between them. DNA of the CDR3: TGCGCCAGCAGCTTGGCTTGGTTACAGAACACTGAAGCTTTCTTT. The encoded protein is CASSLAWLQNTEAFF.

This clone was counted only a few times. The gene calls are TRBV27 and TRBJ2-2; no reliable D call. The ends were cut back, 3 bases at V and 3 bases at J, with 11 bases in the middle. The CDR3 is made up of 15 amino acids. The germline V gene encodes CDR1 MNHEY and CDR2 SMNVEV (reference sequence). The DNA of the CDR3 is TGTGCCAGCAGTTTTGAGCATAGCTACACCGGGGAGCTGTTTTTT. Encoded protein: CASSFEHSYTGELFF.